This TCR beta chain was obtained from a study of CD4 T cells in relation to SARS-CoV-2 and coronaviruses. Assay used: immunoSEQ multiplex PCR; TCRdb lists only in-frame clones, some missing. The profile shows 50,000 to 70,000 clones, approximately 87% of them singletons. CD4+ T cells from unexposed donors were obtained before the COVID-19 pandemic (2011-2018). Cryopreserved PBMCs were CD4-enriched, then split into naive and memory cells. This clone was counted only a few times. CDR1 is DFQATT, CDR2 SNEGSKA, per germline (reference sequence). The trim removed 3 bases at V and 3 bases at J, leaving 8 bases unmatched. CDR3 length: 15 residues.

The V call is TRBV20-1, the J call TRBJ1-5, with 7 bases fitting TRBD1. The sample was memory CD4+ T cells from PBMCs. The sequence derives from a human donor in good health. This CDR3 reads CSASSHRGPNQPQHF. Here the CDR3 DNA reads TGCAGTGCTAGTTCGCACAGGGGCCCCAATCAGCCCCAGCATTTT.